This T cell receptor (beta chain) was found in a study of CD8 T cells in Susac syndrome. This CDR3 contains 14 residues. Germline loops: CDR1 MNHEY, CDR2 SVGAGI. V was trimmed by 7 bases and J by 8 bases, leaving 18 bases between them. cDNA came from 0.5 to 1 ug RNA primed by random hexamers. TCRdb itself ran the immunoSEQ multiplex PCR reads through MiXCR, one entry per CDR3 protein. The sample carries a few hundred thousand distinct CDR3 sequences, just under 95% recorded once. Sequenced sample: CD4+ T cells from PBMCs. The V gene is TRBV6-5, the J gene TRBJ1-3; D gene unclear. The clonotype was recovered from a human donor with multiple sclerosis. In nucleotides, the CDR3 is TGTGCCAGCAAAAGTACGGGAAGAGTGGACACCATATATTTT. Protein: CASKSTGRVDTIYF.